This T cell receptor beta chain was obtained from a study of cytomegalovirus exposure and HLA in healthy donors. This clone was seen a few times. Sequence at one end of the junction differs from germline and may be a read error. It was with 60 Vbeta and 13 Jbeta primers that the PCR ran. Sequenced by immunoSEQ multiplex PCR; TCRdb stores in-frame clones only, minus some. Among about 130,000 clones, 70% to 85% were seen once, and the ten largest hold more than 2.5%. The CDR3 length is 16 residues. Looked up from germline, CDR1 is SEHNR and CDR2 is FQNEAQ (reference sequence). Sequenced material: PBMCs. The V and J genes are TRBV7-9 and TRBJ2-7; 7 positions agree with TRBD2. The clonotype was recovered from a woman aged 45-65 years in good health and CMV-seronegative. CDR3 in DNA: TGTTCCAGCAGCTTATTACCTCAGGGCGGGAGTGACGAGCAGTACTTC. Amino acid sequence: CSSSLLPQGGSDEQYF.